Following are 10 T cell receptor beta chains from one sample sequenced in a study of cytomegalovirus exposure and HLA in healthy donors. Use of 60 Vbeta and 13 Jbeta primers characterized the PCR. The data were produced by immunoSEQ multiplex PCR, yet TCRdb's version contains in-frame clones alone and is incomplete. The table lists about 130,000 clones, approximately 80% of them singletons, with around 1.2% in the top ten. Sequencing was done on a sample of PBMCs. These receptors originate from a man aged 45-65 years in good health and CMV-seronegative.

This clone was counted a few times. V gene TRBV7-8 combines with J gene TRBJ1-1; D gene unclear. The CDR3 spans 15 residues. The germline gives CDR1 SGHVS, CDR2 FQNEAQ. Trimming cost V 6 bases and J 3 bases, with 17 bases left between them. The CDR3 DNA is TGTGCCAGCAGTCTTATTAATTGGGGAGACACTGAAGCTTTCTTT. Protein: CASSLINWGDTEAFF.

The chain uses TRBV29-1 and TRBJ2-5; a possible D gene is TRBD2 (7 bases). Trimming shortened V by 4 bases and J by 10 bases, and 22 bases separated the two germline ends. There are 14 residues in the CDR3. Germline V gene lookup returns CDR1 SQVTM and CDR2 ANQGSEA. The CDR3 here is CSVGGGGPEGGQYF. CDR3 DNA sequence: TGCAGCGTTGGAGGGGGGGGGCCCGAAGGGGGCCAGTACTTC.

The CDR3 DNA reads TGTGCCAGCAGCGACAGGGGACCGAACACTGAAGCTTTCTTT. Residues: CASSDRGPNTEAFF. V usage is TRBV11-1 and J usage is TRBJ1-1, with 8 bases lining up with TRBD1. V dropped 5 bases and J dropped 1; count of bases not matched to a gene: 3. CDR1 SGHAT and CDR2 FQDESV come from the germline V gene (reference sequence). This CDR3 is built from 14 residues. Complete variable domain (other parts from reference TRBV11-1 and TRBJ1-1): EAEVAQSPRYKITEKSQAVAFWCDPISGHATLYWYRQILGQGPELLVQFQDESVVDDSQLPKDRFSAERLKGVDSTLKIQPAELGDSAMYLCASSDRGPNTEAFFGQGTRLTVV.

The chain joins TRBV29-1 to TRBJ1-1; 7 bases fit TRBD1. CDR1 is SQVTM, CDR2 ANQGSEA, per germline. The CDR3 sequence is 13 residues long. With V trimmed by 7 bases and J by 0 bases, 5 bases remained unmatched. In DNA, the CDR3 is TGCAGCGCACAGACAGGGATGAACACTGAAGCTTTCTTT. The encoded protein is CSAQTGMNTEAFF.

The chain uses TRBV5-1 and TRBJ2-7; 7 bases are shared with TRBD2. Germline lookup yields CDR1 SGHRS and CDR2 YFSETQ. The ends lost 6 bases at V and 3 bases at J; junction bases unmatched: 6. CDR3 length: 13 amino acids. CDR3 region: CASNSGGGYEQYF. The CDR3, as DNA: TGCGCCAGCAATTCCGGCGGGGGCTACGAGCAGTACTTC.

The rearrangement links TRBV11-2 to TRBJ2-7, with D unclear. The germline V and J ends were trimmed by 4 bases and 3 bases, with 13 bases remaining between them. CDR1 and CDR2 (germline): SGHAT, FQNNGV. The CDR3 runs 14 residues. The CDR3 DNA sequence: TGTGCCAGCAGCTCTTTAACATATTTCTACGAGCAGTACTTC. Its translation: CASSSLTYFYEQYF.

This clone appeared a few times. The chain links TRBV11-2 to TRBJ2-1, with 8 positions matching TRBD2. The CDR3 runs 17 residues. Germline V gene data show CDR1 as SGHAT and CDR2 as FQNNGV. Trimming cost V 1 base and J 6 bases; bases outside gene matches: 11. CDR3 loop: CASSLVGWIAGPNEQFF. CDR3 in DNA: TGTGCCAGCAGCTTAGTAGGATGGATAGCGGGACCCAATGAGCAGTTCTTC.

The table lists this clone with a few counts. The chain employs TRBV28 and TRBJ2-5; 13 positions match TRBD2. J lost 4 bases, V lost 3 bases, and 8 bases had no gene match. The CDR3 has 17 residues. Per the germline V gene, CDR1 is MDHEN and CDR2 is SYDVKM. CDR3 DNA sequence: TGTGCCAGCAGTTTCGGTTTACTAGCGGGAGGGGGAGAGACCCAGTACTTC. This codes for CASSFGLLAGGGETQYF.

The V gene is TRBV27, the J gene TRBJ2-7, with D possibly matching TRBD1 (6 bases). Germline CDR1 MNHEY, CDR2 SMNVEV (reference sequence). The length of the CDR3 is 13 residues. V lost 5 bases to trimming and J lost 9 bases, with 17 bases between them. Here the CDR3 DNA reads TGTGCCAGCAGTCGTAACACAGGGTCTGGGCAGTACTTC. It encodes CASSRNTGSGQYF.

This chain connects TRBV28 to TRBJ1-5; weak D call: TRBD1 (5 bases). With 3 bases removed from V and 3 bases from J, the gap between germline ends came to 9 bases. The CDR3 length is 14 residues. In germline, CDR1 is MDHEN, CDR2 SYDVKM. The CDR3 here is CASSLVQVNQPQHF. The DNA for the CDR3 is TGTGCCAGCAGTTTGGTACAGGTCAATCAGCCCCAGCATTTT.